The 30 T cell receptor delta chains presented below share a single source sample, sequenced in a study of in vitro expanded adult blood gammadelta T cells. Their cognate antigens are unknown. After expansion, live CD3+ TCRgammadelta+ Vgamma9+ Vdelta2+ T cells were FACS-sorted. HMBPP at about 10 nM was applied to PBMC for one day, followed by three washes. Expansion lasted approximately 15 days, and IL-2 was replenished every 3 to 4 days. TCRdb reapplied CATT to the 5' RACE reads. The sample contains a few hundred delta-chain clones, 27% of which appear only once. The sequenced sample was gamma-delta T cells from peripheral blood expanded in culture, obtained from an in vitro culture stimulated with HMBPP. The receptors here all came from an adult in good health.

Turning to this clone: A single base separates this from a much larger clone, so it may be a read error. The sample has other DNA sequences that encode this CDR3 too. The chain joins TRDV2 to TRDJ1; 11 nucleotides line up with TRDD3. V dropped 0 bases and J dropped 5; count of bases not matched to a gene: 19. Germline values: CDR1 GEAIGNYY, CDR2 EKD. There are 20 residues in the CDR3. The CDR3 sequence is CACDTFSIGLGDNSTDKLIF. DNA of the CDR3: TGTGCCTGTGACACCTTCTCGATAGGACTGGGGGATAATAGCACTGATAAACTCATCTTT.

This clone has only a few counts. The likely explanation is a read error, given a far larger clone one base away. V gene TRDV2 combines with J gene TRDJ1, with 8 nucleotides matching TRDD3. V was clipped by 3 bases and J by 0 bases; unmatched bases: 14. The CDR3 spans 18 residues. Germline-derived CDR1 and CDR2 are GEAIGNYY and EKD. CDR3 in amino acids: CACDPVRGIGKYTDKLIF. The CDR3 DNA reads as TGTGCCTGTGACCCCGTAAGGGGGATAGGAAAGTACACCGATAAACTCATCTTT.

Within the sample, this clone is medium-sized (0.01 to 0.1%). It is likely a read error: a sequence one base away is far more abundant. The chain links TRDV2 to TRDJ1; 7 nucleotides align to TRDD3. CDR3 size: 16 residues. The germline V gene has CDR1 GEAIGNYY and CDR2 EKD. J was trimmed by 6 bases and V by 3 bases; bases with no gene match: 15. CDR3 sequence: CACDALGWGQLNKLIF. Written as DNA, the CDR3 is TGTGCCTGTGACGCCCTTGGCTGGGGGCAACTTAATAAACTCATCTTT.

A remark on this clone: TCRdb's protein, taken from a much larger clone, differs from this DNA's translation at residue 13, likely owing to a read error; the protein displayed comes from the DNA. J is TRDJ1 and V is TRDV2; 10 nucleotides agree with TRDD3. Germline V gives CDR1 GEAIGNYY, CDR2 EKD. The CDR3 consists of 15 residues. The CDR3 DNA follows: TGTGCCTGTGATCGCCTGGGGGATAGGTCCGATAAACGCATCTTT. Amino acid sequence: CACDRLGDRSDKRIF.

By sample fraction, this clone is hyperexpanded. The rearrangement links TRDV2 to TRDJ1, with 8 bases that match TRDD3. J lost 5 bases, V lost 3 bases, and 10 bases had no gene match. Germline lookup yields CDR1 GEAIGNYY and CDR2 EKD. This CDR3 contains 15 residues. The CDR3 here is CACDGPLGAQDKLIF. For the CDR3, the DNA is TGTGCCTGTGACGGACCACTGGGGGCCCAGGATAAACTCATCTTT.

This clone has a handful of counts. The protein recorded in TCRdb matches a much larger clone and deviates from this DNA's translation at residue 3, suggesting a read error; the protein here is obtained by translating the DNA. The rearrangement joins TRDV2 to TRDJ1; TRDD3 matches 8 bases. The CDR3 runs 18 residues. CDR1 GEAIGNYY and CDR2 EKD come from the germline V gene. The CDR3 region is CARDSVRGIGKYTDKLIF. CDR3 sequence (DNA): TGTGCCCGTGACTCCGTAAGGGGGATAGGAAAGTACACCGATAAACTCATCTTT.

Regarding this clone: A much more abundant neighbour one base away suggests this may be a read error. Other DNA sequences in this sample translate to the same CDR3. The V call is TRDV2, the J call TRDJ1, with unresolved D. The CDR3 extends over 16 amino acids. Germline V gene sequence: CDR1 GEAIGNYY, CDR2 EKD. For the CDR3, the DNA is TGTGCCTGTGACACCGTGGGACCCCAGTACACTGATAAACTCATCTTT. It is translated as CACDTVGPQYTDKLIF.

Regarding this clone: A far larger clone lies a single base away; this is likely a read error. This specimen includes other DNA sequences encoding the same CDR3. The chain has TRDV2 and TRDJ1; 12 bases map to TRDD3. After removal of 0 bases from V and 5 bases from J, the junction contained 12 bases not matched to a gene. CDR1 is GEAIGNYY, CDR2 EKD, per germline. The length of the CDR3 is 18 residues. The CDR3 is CACDTVLGDTRATDKLIF. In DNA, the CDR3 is TGTGCCTGTGACACCGTACTGGGGGATACCCGCGCGACTGATAAACTCATCTTT.

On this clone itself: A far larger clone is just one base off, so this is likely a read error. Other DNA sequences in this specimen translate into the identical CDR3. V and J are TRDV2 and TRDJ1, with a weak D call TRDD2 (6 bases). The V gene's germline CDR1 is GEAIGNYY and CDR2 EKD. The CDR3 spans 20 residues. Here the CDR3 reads CACDTVRVLHAGPDTDKLIF. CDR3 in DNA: TGTGCCTGTGACACCGTTCGTGTCCTACACGCCGGGCCCGACACAGATAAACTCATCTTT.

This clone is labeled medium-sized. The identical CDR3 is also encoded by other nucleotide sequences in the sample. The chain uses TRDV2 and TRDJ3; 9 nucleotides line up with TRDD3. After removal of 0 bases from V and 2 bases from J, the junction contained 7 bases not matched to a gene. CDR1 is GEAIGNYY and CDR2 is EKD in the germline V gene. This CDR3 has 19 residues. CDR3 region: CACDTLGLGEPWDTRQMFF. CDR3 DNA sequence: TGTGCCTGTGACACCCTAGGACTGGGGGAACCCTGGGACACCCGACAGATGTTTTTC.

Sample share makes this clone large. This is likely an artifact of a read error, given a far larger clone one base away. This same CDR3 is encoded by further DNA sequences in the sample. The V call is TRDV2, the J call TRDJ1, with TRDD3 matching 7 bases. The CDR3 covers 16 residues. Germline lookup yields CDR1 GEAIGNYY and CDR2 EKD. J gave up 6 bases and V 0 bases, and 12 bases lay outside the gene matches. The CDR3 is CACDTLGWGQLNKLIF. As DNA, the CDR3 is TGTGCCTGTGACACCCTTGGCTGGGGGCAACTGAATAAACTCATCTTT.

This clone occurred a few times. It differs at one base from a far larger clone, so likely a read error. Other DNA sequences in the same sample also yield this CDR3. This chain's CDR3 is CACDTWGPNTDKLIF. Written as DNA, the CDR3 is TGTGCCTGTGACACCTGGGGCCCAAACACTGATAAACTCATCTTT. This chain uses TRDV2 with TRDJ1; D is perhaps TRDD3 (5 bases). Germline values: CDR1 GEAIGNYY, CDR2 EKD. The CDR3 sequence is 15 residues long.

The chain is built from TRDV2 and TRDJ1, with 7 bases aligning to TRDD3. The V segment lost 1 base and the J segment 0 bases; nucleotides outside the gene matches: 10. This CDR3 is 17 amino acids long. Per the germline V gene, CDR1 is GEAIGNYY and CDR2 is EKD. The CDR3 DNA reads TGTGCCTGTGACACTTTAACTGGGGACTCGTACACCGATAAACTCATCTTT. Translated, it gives CACDTLTGDSYTDKLIF.

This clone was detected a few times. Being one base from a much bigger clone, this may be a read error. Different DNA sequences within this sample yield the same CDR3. CDR3 protein: CACDTVGDNTDKLIF. For the CDR3, the DNA is TGTGCCTGTGACACCGTGGGGGATAACACTGATAAACTCATCTTT. The chain has TRDV2 and TRDJ1, with TRDD3 identical over 9 bases. The CDR3 loop spans 15 amino acids. Germline lookup yields CDR1 GEAIGNYY and CDR2 EKD.

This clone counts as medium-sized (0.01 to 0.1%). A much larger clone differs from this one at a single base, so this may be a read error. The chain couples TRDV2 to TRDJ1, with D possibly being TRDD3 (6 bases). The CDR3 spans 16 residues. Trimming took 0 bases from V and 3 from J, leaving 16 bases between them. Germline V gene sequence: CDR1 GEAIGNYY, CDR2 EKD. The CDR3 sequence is CACDTVWDSGADKLIF. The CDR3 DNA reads TGTGCCTGTGACACCGTCTGGGATAGTGGGGCCGATAAACTCATCTTT.

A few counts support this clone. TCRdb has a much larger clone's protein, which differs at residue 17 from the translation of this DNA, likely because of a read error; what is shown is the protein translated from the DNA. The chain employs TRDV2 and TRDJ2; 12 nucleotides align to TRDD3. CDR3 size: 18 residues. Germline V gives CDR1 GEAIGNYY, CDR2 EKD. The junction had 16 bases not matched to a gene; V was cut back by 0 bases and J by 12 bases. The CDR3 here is CACDTVLGDTRATDKLFF. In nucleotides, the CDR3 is TGTGCCTGTGACACCGTACTGGGGGATACCCGCGCGACCGATAAACTCTTCTTT.

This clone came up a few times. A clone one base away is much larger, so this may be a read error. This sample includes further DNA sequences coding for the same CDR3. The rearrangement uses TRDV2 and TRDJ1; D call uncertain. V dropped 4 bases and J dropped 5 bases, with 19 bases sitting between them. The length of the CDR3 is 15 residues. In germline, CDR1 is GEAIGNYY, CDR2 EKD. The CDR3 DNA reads TGTGCCTGTGAAAAGGTACCCGCGAGGTCTGATAAACTCATCTTT. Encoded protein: CACEKVPARSDKLIF.

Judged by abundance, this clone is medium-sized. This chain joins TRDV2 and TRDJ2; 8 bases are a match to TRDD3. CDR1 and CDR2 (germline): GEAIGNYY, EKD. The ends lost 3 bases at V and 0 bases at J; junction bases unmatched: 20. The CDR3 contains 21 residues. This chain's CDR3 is CACDPVAPTNTGGALTAQLFF. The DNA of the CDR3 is TGTGCCTGTGACCCCGTCGCTCCTACAAATACTGGGGGGGCTTTGACAGCACAACTCTTCTTT.

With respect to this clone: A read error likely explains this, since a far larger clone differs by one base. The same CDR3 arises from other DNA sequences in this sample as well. The CDR3 protein is CACDTLGDTRITPTDKLIF. The DNA for the CDR3 is TGTGCCTGTGACACCCTGGGGGATACGCGCATTACCCCCACAGATAAACTCATCTTT. The chain joins TRDV2 to TRDJ1; 12 nucleotides agree with TRDD3. This CDR3 has 19 residues. The germline V gene encodes CDR1 GEAIGNYY and CDR2 EKD. With 0 bases clipped from V and 5 bases from J, the junction kept 15 bases outside the gene matches.

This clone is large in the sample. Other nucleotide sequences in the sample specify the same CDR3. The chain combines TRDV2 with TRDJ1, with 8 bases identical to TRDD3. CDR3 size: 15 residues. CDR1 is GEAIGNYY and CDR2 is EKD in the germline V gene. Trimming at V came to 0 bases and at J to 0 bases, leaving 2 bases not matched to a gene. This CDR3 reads CACDTLGGYTDKLIF. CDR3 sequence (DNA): TGTGCCTGTGACACCCTTGGGGGATACACCGATAAACTCATCTTT.

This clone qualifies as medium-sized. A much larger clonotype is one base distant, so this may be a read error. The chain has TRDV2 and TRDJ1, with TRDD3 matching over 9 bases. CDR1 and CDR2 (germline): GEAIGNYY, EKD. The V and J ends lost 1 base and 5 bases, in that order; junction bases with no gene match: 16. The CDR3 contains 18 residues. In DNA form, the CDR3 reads TGTGCCTGTGACACGCTTTTGGGGATACGTAAGACGCAAGATAAACTCATCTTT. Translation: CACDTLLGIRKTQDKLIF.

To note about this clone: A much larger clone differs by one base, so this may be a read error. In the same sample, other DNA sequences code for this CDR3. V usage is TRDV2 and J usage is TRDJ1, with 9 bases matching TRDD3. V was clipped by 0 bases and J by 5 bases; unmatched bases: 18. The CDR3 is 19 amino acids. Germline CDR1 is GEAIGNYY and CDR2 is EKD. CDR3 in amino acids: CACDTVGGDTRGFTDKLIF. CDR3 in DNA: TGTGCCTGTGACACCGTCGGTGGGGATACGCGGGGTTTCACTGATAAACTCATCTTT.

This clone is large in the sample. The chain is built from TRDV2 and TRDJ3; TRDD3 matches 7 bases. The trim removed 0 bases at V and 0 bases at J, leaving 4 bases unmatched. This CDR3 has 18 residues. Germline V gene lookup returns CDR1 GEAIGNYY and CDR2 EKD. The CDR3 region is CACDTLGGSSWDTRQMFF. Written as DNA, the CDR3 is TGTGCCTGTGACACCCTGGGGGGGAGCTCCTGGGACACCCGACAGATGTTTTTC.

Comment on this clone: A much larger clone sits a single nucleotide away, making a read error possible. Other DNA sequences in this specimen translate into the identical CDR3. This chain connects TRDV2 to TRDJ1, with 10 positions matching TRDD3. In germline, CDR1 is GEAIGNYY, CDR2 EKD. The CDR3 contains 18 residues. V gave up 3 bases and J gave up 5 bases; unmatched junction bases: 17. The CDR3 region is CACDGLGDKATRTDKLIF. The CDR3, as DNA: TGTGCCTGTGACGGGCTGGGGGATAAAGCAACGCGGACTGATAAACTCATCTTT.

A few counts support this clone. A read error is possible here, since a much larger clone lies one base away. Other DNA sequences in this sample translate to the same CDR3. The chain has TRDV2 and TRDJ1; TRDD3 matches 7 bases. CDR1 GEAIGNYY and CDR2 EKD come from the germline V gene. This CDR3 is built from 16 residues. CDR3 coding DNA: TGTGCCTGTGACGGTCTACTGGGGACGTACACTGATAAACTCATCTTT. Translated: CACDGLLGTYTDKLIF.

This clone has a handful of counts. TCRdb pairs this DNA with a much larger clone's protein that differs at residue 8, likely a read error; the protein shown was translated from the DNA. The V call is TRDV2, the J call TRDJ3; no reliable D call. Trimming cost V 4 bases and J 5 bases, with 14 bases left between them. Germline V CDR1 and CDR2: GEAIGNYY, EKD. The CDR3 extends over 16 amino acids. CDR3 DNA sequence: TGTGCCTGTGAGGACCTCGCGGACGGGGACACCCGACAGATGTTTTTC. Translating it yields CACEDLADGDTRQMFF.

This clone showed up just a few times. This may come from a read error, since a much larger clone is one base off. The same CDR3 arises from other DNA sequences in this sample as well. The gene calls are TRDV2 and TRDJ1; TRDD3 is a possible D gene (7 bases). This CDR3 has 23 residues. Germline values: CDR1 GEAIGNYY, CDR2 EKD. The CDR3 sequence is CACDSLPRPSHGWGTLHTDKLIF. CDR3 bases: TGTGCCTGTGACTCCTTACCGCGGCCTTCCCATGGTTGGGGGACACTTCACACTGATAAACTCATCTTT.

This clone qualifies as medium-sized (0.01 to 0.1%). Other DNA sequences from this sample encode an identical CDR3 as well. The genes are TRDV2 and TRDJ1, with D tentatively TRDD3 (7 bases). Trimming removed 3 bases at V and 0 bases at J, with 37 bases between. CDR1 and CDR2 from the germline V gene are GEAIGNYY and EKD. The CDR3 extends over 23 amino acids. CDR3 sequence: CACDSLPRPSHGWGTLHTDKLIF. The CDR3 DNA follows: TGTGCCTGTGACTCCTTACCGCGGCCTTCCCATGGTTGGGGGACACTTCACACCGATAAACTCATCTTT.

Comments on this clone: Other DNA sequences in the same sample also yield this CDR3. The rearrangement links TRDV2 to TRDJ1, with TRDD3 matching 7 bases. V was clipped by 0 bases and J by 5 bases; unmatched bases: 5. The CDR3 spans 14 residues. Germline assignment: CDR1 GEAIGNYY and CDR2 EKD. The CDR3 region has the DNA TGTGCCTGTGACACCTTAAGGGATACAGATAAACTCATCTTT. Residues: CACDTLRDTDKLIF.

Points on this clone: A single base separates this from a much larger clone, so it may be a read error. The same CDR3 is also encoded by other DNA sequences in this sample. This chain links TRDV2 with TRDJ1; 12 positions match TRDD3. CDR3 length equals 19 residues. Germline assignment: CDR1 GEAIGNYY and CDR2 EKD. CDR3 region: CACDTVGTGGYLYTDKLIF. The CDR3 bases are TGTGCCTGTGACACCGTCGGTACTGGGGGATACCTGTACACAGATAAACTCATCTTT.